A selection of T cell receptor beta chains follows, all from one sample in a study of CD8 T cells in Susac syndrome. TCRdb re-called the immunoSEQ multiplex PCR reads with MiXCR, one entry per CDR3 protein. This table holds more than 55,000 distinct CDR3 sequences, 96% found once. The sequencing input was CD4+ T cells from PBMCs. These receptors were obtained from a human donor with multiple sclerosis. The conserved cysteine and the conserved F or W are not part of the CDR3 here. Each record gives: CDR3 length, J gene, V gene, CDR3 protein.

cdr3_length: 15
j_call: TRBJ2-1
v_call: TRBV20-1
cdr3_aa: SARDPDKRGGNNEQF

cdr3_length: 12
j_call: TRBJ2-3
v_call: TRBV5-4
cdr3_aa: ASSWPREGGMQY

cdr3_length: 11
j_call: TRBJ2-5
v_call: TRBV10-3
cdr3_aa: AISEFREETQY

cdr3_length: 13
j_call: TRBJ1-1
v_call: TRBV3-1
cdr3_aa: ASSPFGRKNTEAF

cdr3_length: 12
j_call: TRBJ2-7
v_call: TRBV7-2
cdr3_aa: ASSSDVPPYEQY

cdr3_length: 14
j_call: TRBJ2-3
v_call: TRBV4-1
cdr3_aa: ASSRMQGARTDTQY

cdr3_length: 13
j_call: TRBJ2-1
v_call: TRBV29-1
cdr3_aa: SVEGHPSSYNEQF

cdr3_length: 11
j_call: TRBJ2-1
v_call: TRBV7-9
cdr3_aa: ASSQGTANEQF

cdr3_length: 13
j_call: TRBJ1-2
v_call: TRBV20-1
cdr3_aa: SARLGGHLNYGYT

cdr3_length: 13
j_call: TRBJ2-2
v_call: TRBV5-1
cdr3_aa: ASSLGRINTGELF

cdr3_length: 12
j_call: TRBJ2-5
v_call: TRBV4-2
cdr3_aa: ASSHTSIQETQY

cdr3_length: 12
j_call: TRBJ1-5
v_call: TRBV7-2
cdr3_aa: ASSLTGSNQPQH

cdr3_length: 13
j_call: TRBJ2-1
v_call: TRBV7-9
cdr3_aa: ASSLIATLHNEQF

cdr3_length: 13
j_call: TRBJ2-4
v_call: TRBV27
cdr3_aa: ASSPWGGMVNIQY

cdr3_length: 12
j_call: TRBJ2-2
v_call: TRBV20-1
cdr3_aa: SAREGDRAGELF

cdr3_length: 14
j_call: TRBJ2-1
v_call: TRBV27
cdr3_aa: ASTPDRDVPSGEQF

cdr3_length: 12
j_call: TRBJ2-5
v_call: TRBV4-1
cdr3_aa: ASRGQGVGETQY

cdr3_length: 15
j_call: TRBJ2-7
v_call: TRBV7-2
cdr3_aa: ASSLDLARGGRDEQY

cdr3_length: 11
j_call: TRBJ2-5
v_call: TRBV5-1
cdr3_aa: ASSPAVPETQY

cdr3_length: 12
j_call: TRBJ1-2
v_call: TRBV9
cdr3_aa: ASSRDGANYGYT

cdr3_length: 11
j_call: TRBJ2-7
v_call: TRBV29-1
cdr3_aa: SASLARGFEQY

cdr3_length: 13
j_call: TRBJ1-5
v_call: TRBV4-3
cdr3_aa: ASSQGPGGNQPQH

cdr3_length: 10
j_call: TRBJ2-1
v_call: TRBV19
cdr3_aa: ASSIRSNEQF

cdr3_length: 11
j_call: TRBJ1-1
v_call: TRBV3-1
cdr3_aa: ASSATANTEAF

cdr3_length: 11
j_call: TRBJ1-1
v_call: TRBV6-5
cdr3_aa: ASKRQGKPEAF

cdr3_length: 14
j_call: TRBJ2-5
v_call: TRBV2
cdr3_aa: ASSERRGGLQETQY

cdr3_length: 12
j_call: TRBJ2-2
v_call: TRBV27
cdr3_aa: ASSRQGAAGELF

cdr3_length: 10
j_call: TRBJ2-7
v_call: TRBV29-1
cdr3_aa: SARVDVYEQY

cdr3_length: 13
j_call: TRBJ1-5
v_call: TRBV9
cdr3_aa: ASSPTAFSNQPQH

cdr3_length: 13
j_call: TRBJ2-1
v_call: TRBV19
cdr3_aa: ASSPSGGLHNEQF

cdr3_length: 14
j_call: TRBJ2-7
v_call: TRBV7-3
cdr3_aa: ASRVSRGESSYEQY